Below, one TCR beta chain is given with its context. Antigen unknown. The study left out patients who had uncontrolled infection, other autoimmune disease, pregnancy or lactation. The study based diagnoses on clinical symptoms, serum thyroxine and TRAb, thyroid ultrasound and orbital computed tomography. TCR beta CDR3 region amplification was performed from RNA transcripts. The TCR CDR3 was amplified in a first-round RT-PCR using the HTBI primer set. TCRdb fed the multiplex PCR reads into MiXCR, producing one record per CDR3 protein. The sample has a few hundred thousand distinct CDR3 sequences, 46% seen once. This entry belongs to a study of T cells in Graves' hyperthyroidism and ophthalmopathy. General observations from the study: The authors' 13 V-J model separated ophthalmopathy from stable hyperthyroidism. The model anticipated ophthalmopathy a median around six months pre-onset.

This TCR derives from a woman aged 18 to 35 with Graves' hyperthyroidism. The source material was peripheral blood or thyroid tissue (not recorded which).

For the CDR3, the DNA is TGTGCCAGCAGCCAACCTAGCGGGAGAGGAACCGGGGAGCTGTTTTTT. Its protein product is CASSQPSGRGTGELFF. The J gene is TRBJ2-2, the V gene TRBV7-2; 10 positions match TRBD2. Per germline, CDR1 SGHTA and CDR2 FQGNSA. The trim removed 5 bases at V and 5 bases at J, leaving 8 bases unmatched. This CDR3 is 16 amino acids long.